The 17 T cell receptor beta chains given below trace back to one sample, sequenced in a study of shared clonotypes between healthy human individuals. This table comes from immunoSEQ multiplex PCR, and its TCRdb copy is limited to in-frame clones, with some not included. The sample lists about 2.4 million clones; 93% were seen once. The sample taken for sequencing was naive CD4+ T cells from PBMCs. Subset specified: CD45RA+ positively selected. These receptors all come from a man aged 18 to 29 in good health. Some clones in this sample may be carry-over from other donors' samples.

This chain uses TRBV10-2 with TRBJ2-1, with 10 bases that match TRBD2. The CDR3 totals 13 residues. CDR1 is WSHSY and CDR2 is SAAADI in the germline V gene. V dropped 8 bases and J dropped 4; count of bases not matched to a gene: 2. The CDR3 DNA follows: TGCGCCAGCGGGACTAGCGAGTACAATGAGCAGTTCTTC. Protein sequence: CASGTSEYNEQFF.

This chain uses TRBV2 with TRBJ2-7; D may be TRBD2 (7 bases). The CDR3 runs 12 residues. V dropped 11 bases and J dropped 3 bases, with 14 bases sitting between them. Germline V gives CDR1 SNHLY, CDR2 FYNNEI. CDR3 bases: TGTGCCGGGGGGGCCACAAACTACGAGCAGTACTTC. Translation gives CAGGATNYEQYF.

The chain uses TRBV6-5 and TRBJ2-5; 7 nucleotides match TRBD2. Germline assignment: CDR1 MNHEY and CDR2 SVGAGI. This CDR3 comprises 13 residues. J gave up 11 bases and V 10 bases, and 16 bases lay outside the gene matches. The CDR3 bases are TGTGCCACCACCGGGACTACCCGAGGGGAGCAGTACTTC. Translation gives CATTGTTRGEQYF.

The genes are TRBV11-2 and TRBJ2-7; 9 nucleotides match TRBD1. V dropped 4 bases and J dropped 2; count of bases not matched to a gene: 6. This CDR3 contains 15 residues. Germline V gene lookup returns CDR1 SGHAT and CDR2 FQNNGV. The CDR3 reads CASSSEDRGPYEQYF. CDR3 sequence (DNA): TGTGCCAGCAGCTCAGAGGACAGGGGCCCCTACGAGCAGTACTTC.

V is TRBV19 and J is TRBJ2-7; D may be TRBD2 (6 bases). The V gene's germline CDR1 is LNHDA and CDR2 SQIVND (reference sequence). Deletions cut 4 bases from V and 2 bases from J, with 12 bases between. This CDR3 has 14 residues. The CDR3 loop is CASSRTNNPYEQYF. CDR3 sequence (DNA): TGTGCCAGTAGTAGGACTAATAACCCCTACGAGCAGTACTTC. Based on the CDR3 plus reference TRBV19 and TRBJ2-7, the full variable domain is DGGITQSPKYLFRKEGQNVTLSCEQNLNHDAMYWYRQDPGQGLRLIYYSQIVNDFQKGDIAEGYSVSREKKESFPLTVTSAQKNPTAFYLCASSRTNNPYEQYFGPGTRLTVT.

V and J are TRBV9 and TRBJ1-5, with D maybe TRBD1 (6 bases). The CDR3 spans 15 residues. V lost 4 bases and J 3 bases, leaving 14 bases between the germline ends. Germline values: CDR1 SGDLS, CDR2 YYNGEE. CDR3 nucleotide sequence: TGTGCCAGCAGCCAACAGGGAGGGCACAATCAGCCCCAGCATTTT. This gives the protein CASSQQGGHNQPQHF. Together with reference TRBV9 and TRBJ1-5, the CDR3 gives the full variable domain: DSGVTQTPKHLITATGQRVTLRCSPRSGDLSVYWYQQSLDQGLQFLIQYYNGEERAKGNILERFSAQQFPDLHSELNLSSLELGDSALYFCASSQQGGHNQPQHFGDGTRLSIL.

This clone was recorded once. The chain combines TRBV2 with TRBJ2-2, with 7 bases identical to TRBD1. Germline V gene sequence: CDR1 SNHLY, CDR2 FYNNEI. The ends lost 4 bases at V and 4 bases at J; junction bases unmatched: 9. CDR3 size: 16 residues. The CDR3 loop is CASSVVNRGTTGELFF. CDR3 bases: TGTGCCAGCAGTGTAGTAAACAGGGGTACCACCGGGGAGCTGTTTTTT. The complete variable domain, with remaining parts taken from reference TRBV2 and TRBJ2-2, reads EPEVTQTPSHQVTQMGQEVILRCVPISNHLYFYWYRQILGQKVEFLVSFYNNEISEKSEIFDDQFSVERPDGSNFTLKIRSTKLEDSAMYFCASSVVNRGTTGELFFGEGSRLTVL.

V is TRBV29-1 and J is TRBJ2-3; 8 nucleotides line up with TRBD1. From germline, CDR1 is SQVTM and CDR2 ANQGSEA. The V and J ends lost 6 bases and 4 bases, in that order; junction bases with no gene match: 12. The length of the CDR3 is 15 residues. The CDR3 sequence is CSVPTTGVMPDTQYF. CDR3 DNA sequence: TGCAGCGTCCCGACGACAGGGGTAATGCCAGATACGCAGTATTTT.

V and J are TRBV28 and TRBJ2-2, with 9 bases lining up with TRBD1. The CDR3 loop spans 15 amino acids. The trim removed 5 bases at V and 7 bases at J, leaving 8 bases unmatched. The germline V gene has CDR1 MDHEN and CDR2 SYDVKM. The CDR3 loop reads CASSTPGQGNGELFF. The CDR3 region has the DNA TGTGCCAGCAGTACTCCGGGACAGGGAAACGGGGAGCTGTTTTTT.

The V call is TRBV28, the J call TRBJ2-1; TRBD2 aligns across 7 bases. The junction had 9 bases not matched to a gene; V was cut back by 11 bases and J by 2 bases. Germline values: CDR1 MDHEN, CDR2 SYDVKM. The CDR3 has 14 residues. CDR3 DNA: TGTGCCTCGGGCGGGGGAGACCCCTACAATGAGCAGTTCTTC. Protein sequence: CASGGGDPYNEQFF.

The chain links TRBV9 to TRBJ2-7; 12 bases map to TRBD2. J lost 0 bases, V lost 4 bases, and 5 bases had no gene match. Germline V gene data show CDR1 as SGDLS and CDR2 as YYNGEE. The CDR3 has 16 residues. The CDR3 DNA reads as TGTGCCAGCAGCCCGACTAGCGGGGGACACTCCTACGAGCAGTACTTC. It specifies CASSPTSGGHSYEQYF.

The chain links TRBV4-3 to TRBJ1-1, with D uncertain. There are 13 residues in the CDR3. CDR1 is LGHNA and CDR2 is YSLEER in the germline V gene. Trimming removed 1 base from V and 8 bases from J, with 11 bases in between. CDR3 residues: CASSQVGKGEAFF. In DNA form, the CDR3 reads TGCGCCAGCAGCCAAGTTGGGAAGGGAGAAGCTTTCTTT.

This sequence joins TRBV29-1 and TRBJ1-1; a possible D gene is TRBD1 (5 bases). This CDR3 comprises 12 residues. CDR1 is SQVTM, CDR2 ANQGSEA, per germline. The ends were cut back, 5 bases at V and 4 bases at J, with 11 bases in the middle. The CDR3: CSVIRGSTEAFF. CDR3 DNA sequence: TGCAGCGTTATTCGGGGCAGCACTGAAGCTTTCTTT. The full variable domain, completed using reference TRBV29-1 and TRBJ1-1, is SAVISQKPSRDICQRGTSLTIQCQVDSQVTMMFWYRQQPGQSLTLIATANQGSEATYESGFVIDKFPISRPNLTFSTLTVSNMSPEDSSIYLCSVIRGSTEAFFGQGTRLTVV.

The chain carries TRBV29-1 and TRBJ2-1, with 9 bases fitting TRBD2. Germline V gives CDR1 SQVTM, CDR2 ANQGSEA. The CDR3 consists of 14 residues. The ends lost 7 bases at V and 7 bases at J; junction bases unmatched: 11. CDR3 residues: CSGREAGGPNEQFF. The CDR3 DNA reads TGCAGCGGCCGCGAGGCGGGAGGGCCGAATGAGCAGTTCTTC.

This chain links TRBV7-6 with TRBJ2-3; D is uncertain. CDR1 SGHVS and CDR2 FNYEAQ come from the germline V gene. CDR3 length equals 14 residues. Between the trimmed V and J ends, which lost 5 bases and 4 bases, there was a span of 13 bases. Here the CDR3 reads CASSPSPAADTQYF. As DNA, the CDR3 is TGTGCCAGCAGCCCAAGTCCCGCGGCAGATACGCAGTATTTT.

J is TRBJ2-7 and V is TRBV6-5; D is uncertain. Looked up from germline, CDR1 is MNHEY and CDR2 is SVGAGI. This CDR3 spans 15 amino acids. Trimming shortened V by 3 bases and J by 3 bases, and 15 bases separated the two germline ends. Written as DNA, the CDR3 is TGTGCCAGCAGTTATACCGGATCCCTGCGCTACGAGCAGTACTTC. This codes for CASSYTGSLRYEQYF.

The rearrangement uses TRBV4-2 and TRBJ2-3; 7 nucleotides line up with TRBD2. J gave up 4 bases and V 4 bases, and 5 bases lay outside the gene matches. CDR1 and CDR2 (germline): LGHNA, YNFKEQ. CDR3 length equals 14 residues. CDR3 region: CASSRAGSSDTQYF. Written as DNA, the CDR3 is TGTGCCAGCAGCCGAGCGGGATCCTCAGATACGCAGTATTTT.